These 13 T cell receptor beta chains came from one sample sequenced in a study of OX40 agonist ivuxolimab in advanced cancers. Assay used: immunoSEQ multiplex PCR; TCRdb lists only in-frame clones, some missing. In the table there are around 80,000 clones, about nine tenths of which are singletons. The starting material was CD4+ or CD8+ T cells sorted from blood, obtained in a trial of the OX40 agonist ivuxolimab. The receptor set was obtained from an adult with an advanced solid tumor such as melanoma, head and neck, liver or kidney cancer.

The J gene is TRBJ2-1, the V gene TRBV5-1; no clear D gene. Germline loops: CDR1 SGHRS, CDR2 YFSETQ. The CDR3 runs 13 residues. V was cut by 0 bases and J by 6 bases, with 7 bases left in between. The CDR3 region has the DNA TGCGCCAGCAGCTTGGGGGATGGCAATGAGCAGTTCTTC. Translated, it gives CASSLGDGNEQFF.

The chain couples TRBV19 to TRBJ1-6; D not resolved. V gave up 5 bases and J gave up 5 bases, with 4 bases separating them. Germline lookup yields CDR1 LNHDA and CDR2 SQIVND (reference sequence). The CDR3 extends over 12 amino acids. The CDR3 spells CASSPHNSPLHF. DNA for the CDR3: TGTGCCAGTAGTCCGCATAATTCACCCCTCCACTTT.

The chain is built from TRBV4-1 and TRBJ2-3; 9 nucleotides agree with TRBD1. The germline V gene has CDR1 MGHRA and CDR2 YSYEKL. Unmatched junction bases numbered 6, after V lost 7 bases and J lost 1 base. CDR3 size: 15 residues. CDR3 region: CASKKRTGGTDTQYF. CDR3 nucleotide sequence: TGCGCCAGCAAAAAAAGGACAGGGGGCACAGATACGCAGTATTTT.

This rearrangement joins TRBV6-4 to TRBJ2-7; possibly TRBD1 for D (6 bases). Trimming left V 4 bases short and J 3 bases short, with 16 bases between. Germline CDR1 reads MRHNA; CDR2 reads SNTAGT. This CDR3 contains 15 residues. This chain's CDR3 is CASSVEAGANYEQYF. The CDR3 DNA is TGTGCCAGCAGTGTGGAGGCAGGGGCCAACTACGAGCAGTACTTC.

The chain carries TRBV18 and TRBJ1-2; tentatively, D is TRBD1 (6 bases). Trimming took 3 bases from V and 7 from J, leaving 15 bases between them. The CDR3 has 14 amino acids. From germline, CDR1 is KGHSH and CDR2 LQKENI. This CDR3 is CASSPEAGVLGYTF. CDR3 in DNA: TGTGCCAGCTCACCGGAGGCAGGGGTTCTTGGCTACACCTTC. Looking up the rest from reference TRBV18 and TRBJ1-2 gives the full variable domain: NAGVMQNPRHLVRRRGQEARLRCSPMKGHSHVYWYRQLPEEGLKFMVYLQKENIIDESGMPKERFSAEFPKEGPSILRIQQVVRGDSAAYFCASSPEAGVLGYTFGSGTRLTVV.

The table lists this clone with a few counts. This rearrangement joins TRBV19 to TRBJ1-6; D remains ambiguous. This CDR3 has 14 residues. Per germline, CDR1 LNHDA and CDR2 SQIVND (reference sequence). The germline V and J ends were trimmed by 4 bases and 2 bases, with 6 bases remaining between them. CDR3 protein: CASSTDTYNSPLHF. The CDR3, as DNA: TGTGCCAGTAGTACAGACACCTATAATTCACCCCTCCACTTT.

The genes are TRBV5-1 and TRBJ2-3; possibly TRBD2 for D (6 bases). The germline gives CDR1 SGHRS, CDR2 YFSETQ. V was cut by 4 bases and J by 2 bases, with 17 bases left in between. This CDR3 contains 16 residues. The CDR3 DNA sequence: TGCGCCAGCAGCCTCTCCCCGCTAGCGAACACAGATACGCAGTATTTT. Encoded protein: CASSLSPLANTDTQYF.

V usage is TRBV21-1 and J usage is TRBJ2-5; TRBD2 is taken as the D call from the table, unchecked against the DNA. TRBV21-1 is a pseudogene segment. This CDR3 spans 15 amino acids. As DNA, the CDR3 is TGTGCCAGCAGCAAAGGGGGGGGCGCGGGAGAGACCCAGTACTTC. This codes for CASSKGGGAGETQYF.

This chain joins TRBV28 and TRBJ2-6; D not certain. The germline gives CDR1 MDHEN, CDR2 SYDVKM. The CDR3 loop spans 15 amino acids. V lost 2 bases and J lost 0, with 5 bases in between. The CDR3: CASSLPGSGANVLTF. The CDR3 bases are TGTGCCAGCAGTTTACCTGGCTCTGGGGCCAACGTCCTGACTTTC.

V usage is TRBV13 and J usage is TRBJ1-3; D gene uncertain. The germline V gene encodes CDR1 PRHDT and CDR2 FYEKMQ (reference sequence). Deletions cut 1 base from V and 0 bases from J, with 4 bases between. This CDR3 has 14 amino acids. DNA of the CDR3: TGTGCCAGCAGCTTAGACAGCTCTGGAAACACCATATATTTT. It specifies CASSLDSSGNTIYF.

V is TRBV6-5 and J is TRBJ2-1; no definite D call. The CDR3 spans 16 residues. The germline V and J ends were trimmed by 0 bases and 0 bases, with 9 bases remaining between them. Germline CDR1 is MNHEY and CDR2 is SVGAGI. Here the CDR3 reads CASSYSRASSYNEQFF. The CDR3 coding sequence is TGTGCCAGCAGTTACTCACGGGCCAGCTCCTACAATGAGCAGTTCTTC.

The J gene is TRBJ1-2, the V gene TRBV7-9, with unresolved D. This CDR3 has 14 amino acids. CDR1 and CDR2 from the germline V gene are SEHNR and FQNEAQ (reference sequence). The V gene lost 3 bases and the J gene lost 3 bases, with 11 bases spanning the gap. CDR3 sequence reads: CASSFSQEHYGYTF. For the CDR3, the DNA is TGTGCCAGCAGCTTTTCCCAAGAACACTATGGCTACACCTTC.

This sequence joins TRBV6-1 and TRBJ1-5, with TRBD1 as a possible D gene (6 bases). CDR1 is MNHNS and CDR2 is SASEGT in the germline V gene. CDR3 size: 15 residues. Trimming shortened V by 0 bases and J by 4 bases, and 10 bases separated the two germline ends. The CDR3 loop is CASSEARTDNQPQHF. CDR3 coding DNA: TGTGCCAGCAGTGAAGCAAGGACAGATAATCAGCCCCAGCATTTT.